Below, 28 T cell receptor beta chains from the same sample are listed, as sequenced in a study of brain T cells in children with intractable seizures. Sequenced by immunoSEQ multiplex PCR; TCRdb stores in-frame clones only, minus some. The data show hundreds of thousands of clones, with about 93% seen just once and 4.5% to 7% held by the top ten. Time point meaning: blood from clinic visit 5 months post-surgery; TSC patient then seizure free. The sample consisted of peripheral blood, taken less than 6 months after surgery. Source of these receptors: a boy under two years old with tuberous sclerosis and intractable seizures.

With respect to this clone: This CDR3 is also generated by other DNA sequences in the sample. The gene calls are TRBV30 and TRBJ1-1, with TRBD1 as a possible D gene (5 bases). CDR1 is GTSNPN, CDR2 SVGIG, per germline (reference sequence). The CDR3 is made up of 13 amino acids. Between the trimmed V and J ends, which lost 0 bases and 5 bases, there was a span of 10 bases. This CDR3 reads CAWSVTGGTEAFF. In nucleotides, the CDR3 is TGTGCCTGGAGTGTGACGGGGGGAACTGAAGCTTTCTTT.

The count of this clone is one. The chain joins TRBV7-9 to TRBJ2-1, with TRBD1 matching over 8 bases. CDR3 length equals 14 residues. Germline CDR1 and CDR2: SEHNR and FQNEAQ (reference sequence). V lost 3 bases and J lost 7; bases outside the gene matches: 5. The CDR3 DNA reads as TGTGCCAGCAGCTTGGGGGACAGGTTGAATGAGCAGTTCTTC. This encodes CASSLGDRLNEQFF.

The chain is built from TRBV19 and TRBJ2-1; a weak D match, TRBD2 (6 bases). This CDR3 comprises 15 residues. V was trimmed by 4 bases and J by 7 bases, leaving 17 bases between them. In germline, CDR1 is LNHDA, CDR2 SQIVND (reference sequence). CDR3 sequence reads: CASSSSGLPLNEQFF. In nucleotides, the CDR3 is TGTGCCAGTAGTAGCTCGGGACTTCCCCTTAATGAGCAGTTCTTC.

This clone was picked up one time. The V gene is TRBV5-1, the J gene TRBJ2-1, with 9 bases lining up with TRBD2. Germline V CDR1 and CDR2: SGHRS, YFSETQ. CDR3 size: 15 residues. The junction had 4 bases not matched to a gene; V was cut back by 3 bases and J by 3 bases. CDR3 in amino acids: CASSSAGGDYNEQFF. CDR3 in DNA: TGCGCCAGCAGCTCAGCGGGGGGCGACTACAATGAGCAGTTCTTC.

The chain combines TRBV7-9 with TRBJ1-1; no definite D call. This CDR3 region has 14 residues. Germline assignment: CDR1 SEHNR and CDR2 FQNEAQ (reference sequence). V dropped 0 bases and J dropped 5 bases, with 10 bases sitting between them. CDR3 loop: CASSLATERTEAFF. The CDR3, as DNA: TGTGCCAGCAGCTTAGCAACAGAGAGGACTGAAGCTTTCTTT.

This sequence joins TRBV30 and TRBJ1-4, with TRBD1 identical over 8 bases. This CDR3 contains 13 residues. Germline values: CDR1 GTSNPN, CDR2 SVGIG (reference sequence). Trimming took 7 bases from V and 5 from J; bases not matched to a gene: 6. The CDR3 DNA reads TGTGCCTCGACAGGACAGGGAAATGAAAAACTGTTTTTT. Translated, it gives CASTGQGNEKLFF.

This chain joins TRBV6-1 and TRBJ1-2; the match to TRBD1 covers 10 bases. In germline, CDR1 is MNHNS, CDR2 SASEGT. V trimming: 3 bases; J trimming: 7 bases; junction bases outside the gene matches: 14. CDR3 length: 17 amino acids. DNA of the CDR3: TGTGCCAGCAGTGACCCCACCCGAGGGACAGGGGCCAGTGGCTACACCTTC. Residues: CASSDPTRGTGASGYTF.

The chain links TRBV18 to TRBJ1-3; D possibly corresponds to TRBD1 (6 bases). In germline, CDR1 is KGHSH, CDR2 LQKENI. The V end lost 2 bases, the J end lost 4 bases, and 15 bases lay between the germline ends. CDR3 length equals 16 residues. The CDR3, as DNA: TGTGCCAGCTCACCAACCGCAGGGGCGGTGGGAAACACCATATATTTT. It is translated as CASSPTAGAVGNTIYF.

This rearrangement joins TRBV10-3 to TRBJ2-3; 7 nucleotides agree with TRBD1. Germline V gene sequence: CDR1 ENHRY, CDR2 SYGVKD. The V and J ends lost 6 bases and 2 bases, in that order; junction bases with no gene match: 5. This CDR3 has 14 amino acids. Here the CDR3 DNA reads TGTGCCATCAGGGGTCAGGGGGTCACAGATACGCAGTATTTT. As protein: CAIRGQGVTDTQYF.

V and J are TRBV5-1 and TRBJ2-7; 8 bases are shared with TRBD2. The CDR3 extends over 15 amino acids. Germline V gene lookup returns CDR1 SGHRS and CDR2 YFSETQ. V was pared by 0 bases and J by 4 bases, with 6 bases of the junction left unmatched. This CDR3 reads CASSLEREIVYEQYF. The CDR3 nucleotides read TGCGCCAGCAGCTTGGAGCGGGAGATCGTATACGAGCAGTACTTC. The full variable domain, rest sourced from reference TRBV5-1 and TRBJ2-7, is KAGVTQTPRYLIKTRGQQVTLSCSPISGHRSVSWYQQTPGQGLQFLFEYFSETQRNKGNFPGRFSGRQFSNSRSEMNVSTLELGDSALYLCASSLEREIVYEQYFGPGTRLTVT.

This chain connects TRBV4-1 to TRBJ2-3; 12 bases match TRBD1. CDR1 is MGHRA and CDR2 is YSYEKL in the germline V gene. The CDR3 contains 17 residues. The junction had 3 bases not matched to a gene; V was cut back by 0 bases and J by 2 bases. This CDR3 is CASSQEGTGGPTDTQYF. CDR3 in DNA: TGCGCCAGCAGCCAAGAGGGGACAGGGGGCCCCACAGATACGCAGTATTTT.

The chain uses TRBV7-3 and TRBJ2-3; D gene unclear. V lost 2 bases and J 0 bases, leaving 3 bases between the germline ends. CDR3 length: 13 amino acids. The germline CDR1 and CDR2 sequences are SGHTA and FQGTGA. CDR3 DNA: TGTGCCAGCAGCTTAGCTAGCACAGATACGCAGTATTTT. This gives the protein CASSLASTDTQYF.

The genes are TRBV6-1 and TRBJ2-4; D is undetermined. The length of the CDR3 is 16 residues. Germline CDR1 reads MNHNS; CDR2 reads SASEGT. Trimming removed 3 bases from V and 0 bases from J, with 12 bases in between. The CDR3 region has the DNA TGTGCCAGCAGTGACAGGCAGACCTTAGCCAAAAACATTCAGTACTTC. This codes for CASSDRQTLAKNIQYF.

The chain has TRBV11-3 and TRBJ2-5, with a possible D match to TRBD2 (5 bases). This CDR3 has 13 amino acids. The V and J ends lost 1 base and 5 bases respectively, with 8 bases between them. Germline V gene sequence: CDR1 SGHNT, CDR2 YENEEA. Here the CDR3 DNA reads TGTGCCAGCAGCTTAGCCGGGATGGAGACCCAGTACTTC. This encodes CASSLAGMETQYF.

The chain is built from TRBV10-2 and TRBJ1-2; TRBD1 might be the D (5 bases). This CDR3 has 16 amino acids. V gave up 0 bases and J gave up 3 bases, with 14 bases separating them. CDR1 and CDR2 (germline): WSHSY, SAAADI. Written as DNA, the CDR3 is TGCGCCAGCAGTGAGTCGATTATAAGGGGATACTATGGCTACACCTTC. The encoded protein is CASSESIIRGYYGYTF.

The CDR3, as DNA: TGTGCCATCAGTGCGGCGGCCGGAGGGGCTGAAGCTTTCTTT. It yields the protein CAISAAAGGAEAFF. The chain has TRBV10-3 and TRBJ1-1, with D possibly TRBD1 on 5 matching bases. This CDR3 is built from 14 residues. Germline-derived CDR1 and CDR2 are ENHRY and SYGVKD. V shed 4 bases and J shed 6 bases, with 15 bases lying between them.

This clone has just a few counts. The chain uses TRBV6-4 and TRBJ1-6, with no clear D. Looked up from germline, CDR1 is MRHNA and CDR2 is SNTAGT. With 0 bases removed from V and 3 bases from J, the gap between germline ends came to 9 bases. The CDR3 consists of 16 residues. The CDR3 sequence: CASSDSGSFYNSPLHF. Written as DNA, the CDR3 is TGTGCCAGCAGTGACTCGGGTTCTTTCTATAATTCACCCCTCCACTTT.

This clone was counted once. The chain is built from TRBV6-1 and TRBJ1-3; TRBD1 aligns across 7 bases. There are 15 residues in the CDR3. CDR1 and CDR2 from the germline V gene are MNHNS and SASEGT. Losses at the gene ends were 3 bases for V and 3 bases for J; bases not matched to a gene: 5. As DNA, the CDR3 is TGTGCCAGCAGTGAGGGGACAGACCTTGGAAACACCATATATTTT. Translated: CASSEGTDLGNTIYF.

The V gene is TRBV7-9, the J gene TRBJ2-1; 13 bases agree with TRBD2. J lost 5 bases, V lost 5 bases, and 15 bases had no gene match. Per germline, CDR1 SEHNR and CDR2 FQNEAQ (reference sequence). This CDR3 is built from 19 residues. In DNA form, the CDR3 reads TGTGCCAGCAGCCCGCCCAGGACTAGCGGGAGCGGGTCCCACAATGAGCAGTTCTTC. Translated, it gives CASSPPRTSGSGSHNEQFF.

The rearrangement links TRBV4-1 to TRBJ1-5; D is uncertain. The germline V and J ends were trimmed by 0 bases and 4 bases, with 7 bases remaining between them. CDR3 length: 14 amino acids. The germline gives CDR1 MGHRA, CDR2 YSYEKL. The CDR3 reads CASSQDLGNQPQHF. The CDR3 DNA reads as TGCGCCAGCAGCCAAGATCTGGGGAATCAGCCCCAGCATTTT.

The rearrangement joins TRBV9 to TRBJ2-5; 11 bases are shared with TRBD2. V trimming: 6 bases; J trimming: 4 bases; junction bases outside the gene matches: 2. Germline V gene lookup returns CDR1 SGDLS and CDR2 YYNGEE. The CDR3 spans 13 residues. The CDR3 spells CASTGTSGETQYF. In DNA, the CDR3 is TGTGCCAGCACAGGGACTAGCGGAGAGACCCAGTACTTC.

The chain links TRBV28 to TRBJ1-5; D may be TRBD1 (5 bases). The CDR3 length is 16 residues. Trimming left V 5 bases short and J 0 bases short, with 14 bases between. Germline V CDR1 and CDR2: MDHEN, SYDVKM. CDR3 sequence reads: CASSPQQVHSNQPQHF. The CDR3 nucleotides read TGTGCCAGCAGTCCCCAACAGGTTCATAGCAATCAGCCCCAGCATTTT.

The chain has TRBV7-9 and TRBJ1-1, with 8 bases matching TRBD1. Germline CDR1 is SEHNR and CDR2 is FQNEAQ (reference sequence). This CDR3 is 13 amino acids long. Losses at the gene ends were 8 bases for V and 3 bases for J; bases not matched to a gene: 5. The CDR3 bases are TGTGCCAGCCGGGGACAGGCGTACACTGAAGCTTTCTTT. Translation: CASRGQAYTEAFF. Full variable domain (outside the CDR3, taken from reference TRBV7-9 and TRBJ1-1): DTGVSQNPRHKITKRGQNVTFRCDPISEHNRLYWYRQTLGQGPEFLTYFQNEAQLEKSRLLSDRFSAERPKGSFSTLEIQRTEQGDSAMYLCASRGQAYTEAFFGQGTRLTVV.

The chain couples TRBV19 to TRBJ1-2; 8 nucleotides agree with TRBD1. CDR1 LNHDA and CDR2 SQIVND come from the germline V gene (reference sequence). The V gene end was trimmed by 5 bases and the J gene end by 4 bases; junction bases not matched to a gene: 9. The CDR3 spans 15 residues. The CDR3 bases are TGTGCCAGTAGTGATACCGGGACAGGTTTCTATGGCTACACCTTC. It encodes CASSDTGTGFYGYTF. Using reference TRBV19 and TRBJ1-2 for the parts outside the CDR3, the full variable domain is DGGITQSPKYLFRKEGQNVTLSCEQNLNHDAMYWYRQDPGQGLRLIYYSQIVNDFQKGDIAEGYSVSREKKESFPLTVTSAQKNPTAFYLCASSDTGTGFYGYTFGSGTRLTVV.

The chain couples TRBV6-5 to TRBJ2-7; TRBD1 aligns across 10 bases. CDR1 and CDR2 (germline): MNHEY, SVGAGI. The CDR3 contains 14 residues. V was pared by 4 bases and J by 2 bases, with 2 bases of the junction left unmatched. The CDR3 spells CASSSDRGPYEQYF. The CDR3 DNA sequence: TGTGCCAGCAGTTCCGACAGGGGGCCCTACGAGCAGTACTTC.

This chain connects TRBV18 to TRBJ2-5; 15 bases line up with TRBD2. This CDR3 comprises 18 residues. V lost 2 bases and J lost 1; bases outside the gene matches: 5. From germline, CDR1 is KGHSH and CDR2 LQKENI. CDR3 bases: TGTGCCAGCTCACCAGGACTAGCGGGGGGGCTCGGCCAAGAGACCCAGTACTTC. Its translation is CASSPGLAGGLGQETQYF. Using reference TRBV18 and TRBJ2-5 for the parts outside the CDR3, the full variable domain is NAGVMQNPRHLVRRRGQEARLRCSPMKGHSHVYWYRQLPEEGLKFMVYLQKENIIDESGMPKERFSAEFPKEGPSILRIQQVVRGDSAAYFCASSPGLAGGLGQETQYFGPGTRLLVL.

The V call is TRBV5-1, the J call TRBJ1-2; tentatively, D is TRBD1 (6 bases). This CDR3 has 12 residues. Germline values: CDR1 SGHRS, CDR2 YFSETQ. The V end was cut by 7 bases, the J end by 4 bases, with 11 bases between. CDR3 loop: CASAETGYGYTF. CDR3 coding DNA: TGCGCCAGCGCCGAGACAGGCTATGGCTACACCTTC.

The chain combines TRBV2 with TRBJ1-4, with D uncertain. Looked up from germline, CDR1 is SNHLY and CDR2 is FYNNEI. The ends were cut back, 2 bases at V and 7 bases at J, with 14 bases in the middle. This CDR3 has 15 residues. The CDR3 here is CASSEPLRRFEKLFF. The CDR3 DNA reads TGTGCCAGCAGTGAACCTCTCCGGCGGTTTGAAAAACTGTTTTTT.